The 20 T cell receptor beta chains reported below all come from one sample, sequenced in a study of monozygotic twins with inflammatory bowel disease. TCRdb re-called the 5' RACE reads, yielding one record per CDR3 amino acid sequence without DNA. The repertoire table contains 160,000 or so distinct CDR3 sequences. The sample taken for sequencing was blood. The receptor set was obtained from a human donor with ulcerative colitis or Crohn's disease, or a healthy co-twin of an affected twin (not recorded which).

The CDR3 sequence is CASSLDPGGSYEQYF. This chain uses TRBV5-4 with TRBJ2-7. Germline loops: CDR1 SGHNT, CDR2 YYREEE (reference sequence). The CDR3 spans 15 residues. Based on the CDR3 plus reference TRBV5-4 and TRBJ2-7, the full variable domain is ETGVTQSPTHLIKTRGQQVTLRCSSQSGHNTVSWYQQALGQGPQFIFQYYREEENGRGNFPPRFSGLQFPNYSSELNVNALELDDSALYLCASSLDPGGSYEQYFGPGTRLTVT.

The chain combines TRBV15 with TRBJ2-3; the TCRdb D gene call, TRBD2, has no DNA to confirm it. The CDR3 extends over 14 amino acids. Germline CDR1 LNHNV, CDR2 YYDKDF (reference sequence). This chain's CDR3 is CAIRTSESTDTQYF.

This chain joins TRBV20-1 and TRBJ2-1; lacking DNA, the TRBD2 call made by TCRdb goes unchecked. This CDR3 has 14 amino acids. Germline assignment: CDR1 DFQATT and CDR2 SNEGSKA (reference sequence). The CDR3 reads CSVLGLAGGPGEFF.

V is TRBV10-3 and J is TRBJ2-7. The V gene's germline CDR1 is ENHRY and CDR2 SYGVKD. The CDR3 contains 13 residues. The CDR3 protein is CAISNGGTYEQYF.

CDR3: CSVRGSSYEQYF. The chain joins TRBV29-1 to TRBJ2-7. Germline values: CDR1 SQVTM, CDR2 ANQGSEA. The CDR3 loop spans 12 amino acids.

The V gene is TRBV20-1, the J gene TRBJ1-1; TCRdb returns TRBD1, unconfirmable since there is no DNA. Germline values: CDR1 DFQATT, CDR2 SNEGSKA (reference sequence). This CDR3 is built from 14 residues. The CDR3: CSAGRRTVNTEAFF.

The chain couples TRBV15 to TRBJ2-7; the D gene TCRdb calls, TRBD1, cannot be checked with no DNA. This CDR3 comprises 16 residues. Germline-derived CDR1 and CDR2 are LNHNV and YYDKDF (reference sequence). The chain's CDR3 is CATSRDLVAGVNEQYF.

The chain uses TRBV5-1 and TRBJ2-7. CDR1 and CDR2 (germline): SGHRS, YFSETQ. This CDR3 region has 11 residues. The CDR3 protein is CASSFMHEQYF.

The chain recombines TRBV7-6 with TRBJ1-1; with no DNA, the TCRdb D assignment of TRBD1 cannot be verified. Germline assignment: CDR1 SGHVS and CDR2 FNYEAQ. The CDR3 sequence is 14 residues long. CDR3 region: CASSDRQGLSEAFF.

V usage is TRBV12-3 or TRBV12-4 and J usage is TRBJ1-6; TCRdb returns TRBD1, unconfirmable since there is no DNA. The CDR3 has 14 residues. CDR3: CASRVTGGYSPLHF.

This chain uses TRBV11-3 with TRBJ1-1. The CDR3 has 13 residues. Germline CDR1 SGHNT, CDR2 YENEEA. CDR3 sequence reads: CASKEAMNTEAFF.

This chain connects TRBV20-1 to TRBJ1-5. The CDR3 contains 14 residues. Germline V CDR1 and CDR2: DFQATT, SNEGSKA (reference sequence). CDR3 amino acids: CSARVGRGPQPQHF.

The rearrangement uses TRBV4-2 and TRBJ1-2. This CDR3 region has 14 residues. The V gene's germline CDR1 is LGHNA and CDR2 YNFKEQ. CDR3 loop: CASSQAGEASGYTF.

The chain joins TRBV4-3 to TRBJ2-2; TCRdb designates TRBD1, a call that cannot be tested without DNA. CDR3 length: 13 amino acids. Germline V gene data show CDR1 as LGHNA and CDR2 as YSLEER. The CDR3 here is CASSQTWGGELFF.

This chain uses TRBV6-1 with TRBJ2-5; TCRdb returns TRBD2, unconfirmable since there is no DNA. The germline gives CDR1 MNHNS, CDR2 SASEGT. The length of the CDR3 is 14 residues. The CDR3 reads CADSGREKRETQYF.

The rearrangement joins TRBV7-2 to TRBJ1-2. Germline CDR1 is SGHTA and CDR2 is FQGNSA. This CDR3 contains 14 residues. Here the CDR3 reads CASRPFQGFYGYTF. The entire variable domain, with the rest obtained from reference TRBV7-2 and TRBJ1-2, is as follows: GAGVSQSPSNKVTEKGKDVELRCDPISGHTALYWYRQSLGQGLEFLIYFQGNSAPDKSGLPSDRFSAERTGGSVSTLTIQRTQQEDSAVYLCASRPFQGFYGYTFGSGTRLTVV.

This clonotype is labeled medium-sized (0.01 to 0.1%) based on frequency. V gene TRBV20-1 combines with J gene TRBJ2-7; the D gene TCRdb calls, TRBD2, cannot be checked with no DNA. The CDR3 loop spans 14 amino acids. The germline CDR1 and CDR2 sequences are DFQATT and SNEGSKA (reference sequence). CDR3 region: CSARMVSGFFEQYF.

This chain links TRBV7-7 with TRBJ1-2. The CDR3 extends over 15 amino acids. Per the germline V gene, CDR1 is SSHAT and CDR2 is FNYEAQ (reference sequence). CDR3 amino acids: CASSLRGWLGHGYTF.

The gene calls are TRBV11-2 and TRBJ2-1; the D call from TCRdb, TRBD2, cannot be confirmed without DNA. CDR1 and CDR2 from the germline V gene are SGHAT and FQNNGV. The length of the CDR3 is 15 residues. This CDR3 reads CASSLFTGGPLEQFF.

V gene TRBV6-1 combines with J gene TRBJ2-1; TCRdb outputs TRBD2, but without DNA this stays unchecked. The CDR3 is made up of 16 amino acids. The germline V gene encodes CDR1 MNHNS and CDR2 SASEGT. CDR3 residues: CASSEAPLAGYNEQFF.